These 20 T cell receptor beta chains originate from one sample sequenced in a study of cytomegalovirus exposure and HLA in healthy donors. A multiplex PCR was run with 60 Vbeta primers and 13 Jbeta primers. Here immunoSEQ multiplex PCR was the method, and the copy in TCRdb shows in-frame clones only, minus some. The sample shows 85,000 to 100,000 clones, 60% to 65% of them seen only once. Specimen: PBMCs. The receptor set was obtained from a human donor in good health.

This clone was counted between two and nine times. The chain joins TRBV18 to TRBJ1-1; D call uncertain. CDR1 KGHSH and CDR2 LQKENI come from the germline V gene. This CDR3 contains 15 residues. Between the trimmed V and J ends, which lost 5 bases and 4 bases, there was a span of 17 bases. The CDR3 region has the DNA TGTGCCAGCTCAAAACCTAACGTAGCTGGCACTGAAGCTTTCTTT. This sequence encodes CASSKPNVAGTEAFF. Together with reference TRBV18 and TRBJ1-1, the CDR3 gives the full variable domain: NAGVMQNPRHLVRRRGQEARLRCSPMKGHSHVYWYRQLPEEGLKFMVYLQKENIIDESGMPKERFSAEFPKEGPSILRIQQVVRGDSAAYFCASSKPNVAGTEAFFGQGTRLTVV.

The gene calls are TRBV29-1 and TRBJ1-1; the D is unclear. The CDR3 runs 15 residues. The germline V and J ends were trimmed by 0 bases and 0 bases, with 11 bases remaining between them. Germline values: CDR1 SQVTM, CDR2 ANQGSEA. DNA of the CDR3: TGCAGCGTTGAAGACTGGCGAGCGTTGAACACTGAAGCTTTCTTT. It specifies CSVEDWRALNTEAFF.

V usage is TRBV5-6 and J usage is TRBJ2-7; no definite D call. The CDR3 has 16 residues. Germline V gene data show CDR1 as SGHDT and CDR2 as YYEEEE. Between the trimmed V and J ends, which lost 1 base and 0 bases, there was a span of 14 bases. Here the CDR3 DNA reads TGTGCCAGCAGCTTGTTGTCCGACATATACTCCTACGAGCAGTACTTC. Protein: CASSLLSDIYSYEQYF.

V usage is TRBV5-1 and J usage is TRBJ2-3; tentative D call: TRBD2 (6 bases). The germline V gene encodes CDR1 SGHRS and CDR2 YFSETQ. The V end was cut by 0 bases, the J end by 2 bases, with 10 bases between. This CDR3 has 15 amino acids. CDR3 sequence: CASSLVGRDTDTQYF. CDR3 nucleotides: TGCGCCAGCAGCTTGGTTGGGCGGGACACAGATACGCAGTATTTT.

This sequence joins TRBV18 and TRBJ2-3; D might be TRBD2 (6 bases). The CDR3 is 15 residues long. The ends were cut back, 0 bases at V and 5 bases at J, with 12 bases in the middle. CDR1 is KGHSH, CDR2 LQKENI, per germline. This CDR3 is CASSPPQVGGDTQYF. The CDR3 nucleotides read TGTGCCAGCTCACCACCGCAGGTGGGAGGAGATACGCAGTATTTT.

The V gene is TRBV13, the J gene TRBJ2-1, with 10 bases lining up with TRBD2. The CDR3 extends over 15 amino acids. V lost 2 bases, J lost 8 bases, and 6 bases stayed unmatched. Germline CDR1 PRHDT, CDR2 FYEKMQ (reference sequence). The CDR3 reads CASSLSPSGGYEQFF. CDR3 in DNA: TGTGCCAGCAGCTTATCCCCTAGCGGGGGCTATGAGCAGTTCTTC.

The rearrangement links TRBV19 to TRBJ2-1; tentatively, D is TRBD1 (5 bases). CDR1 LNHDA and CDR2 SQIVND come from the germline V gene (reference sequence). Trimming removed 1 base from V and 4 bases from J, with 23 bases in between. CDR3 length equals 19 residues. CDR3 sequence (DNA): TGTGCCAGTAGTATAGTCGGCAGGACACGGGTAGGTCGATACAATGAGCAGTTCTTC. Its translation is CASSIVGRTRVGRYNEQFF.

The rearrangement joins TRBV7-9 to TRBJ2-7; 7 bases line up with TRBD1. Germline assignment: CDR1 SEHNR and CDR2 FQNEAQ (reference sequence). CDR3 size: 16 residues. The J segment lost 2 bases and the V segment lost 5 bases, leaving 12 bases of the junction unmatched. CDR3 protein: CASSLRQGPTTYEQYF. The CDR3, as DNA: TGTGCCAGCAGCCTTAGACAGGGACCAACCACCTACGAGCAGTACTTC.

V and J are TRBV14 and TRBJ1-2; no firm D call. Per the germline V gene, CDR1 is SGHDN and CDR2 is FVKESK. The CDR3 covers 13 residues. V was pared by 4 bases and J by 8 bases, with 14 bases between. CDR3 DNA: TGTGCCAGCAGCCTAGTTTTTGCGGAAGGCTACACCTTC. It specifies CASSLVFAEGYTF.

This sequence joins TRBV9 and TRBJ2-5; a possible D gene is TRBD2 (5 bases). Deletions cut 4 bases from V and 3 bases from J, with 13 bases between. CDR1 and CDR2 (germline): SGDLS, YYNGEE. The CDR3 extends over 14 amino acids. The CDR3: CASSPWTEKETQYF. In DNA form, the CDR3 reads TGTGCCAGCAGCCCCTGGACTGAAAAAGAGACCCAGTACTTC.

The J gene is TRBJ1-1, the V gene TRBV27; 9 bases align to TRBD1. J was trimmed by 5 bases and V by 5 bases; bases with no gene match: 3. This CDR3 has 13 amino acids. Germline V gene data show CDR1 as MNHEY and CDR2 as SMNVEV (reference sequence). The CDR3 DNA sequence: TGTGCCAGCAGTCCGGGGACAGGGACTGAAGCTTTCTTT. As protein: CASSPGTGTEAFF.

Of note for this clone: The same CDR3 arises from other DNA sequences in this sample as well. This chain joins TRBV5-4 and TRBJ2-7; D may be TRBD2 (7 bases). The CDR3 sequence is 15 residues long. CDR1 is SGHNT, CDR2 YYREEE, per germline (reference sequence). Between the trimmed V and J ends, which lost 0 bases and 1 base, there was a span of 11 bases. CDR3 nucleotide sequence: TGTGCCAGCAGCTTGGGGCGGGGGACATCCTACGAGCAGTACTTC. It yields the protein CASSLGRGTSYEQYF.

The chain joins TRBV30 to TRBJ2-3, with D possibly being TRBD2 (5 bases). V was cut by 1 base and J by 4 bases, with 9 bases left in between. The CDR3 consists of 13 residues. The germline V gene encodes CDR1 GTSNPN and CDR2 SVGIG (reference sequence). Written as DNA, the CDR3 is TGTGCCTGGAGTGAGAGGGCCGCAGATACGCAGTATTTT. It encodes CAWSERAADTQYF.

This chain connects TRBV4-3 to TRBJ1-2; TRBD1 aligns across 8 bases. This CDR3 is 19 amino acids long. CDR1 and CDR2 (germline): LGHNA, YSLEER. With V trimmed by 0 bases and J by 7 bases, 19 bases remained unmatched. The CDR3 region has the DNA TGCGCCAGCAGCCAAGAGGAGTCGTTGCCCAGGGGGCTTCCTGCTGGCTACACCTTC. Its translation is CASSQEESLPRGLPAGYTF.

The CDR3 DNA is TGCGCCAGCAGCTCAGGGCGGGAGCAAGAGACCCAGTACTTC. Translating it yields CASSSGREQETQYF. The chain couples TRBV5-1 to TRBJ2-5; 7 nucleotides match TRBD2. Per germline, CDR1 SGHRS and CDR2 YFSETQ. CDR3 size: 14 residues. With V trimmed by 3 bases and J by 2 bases, 4 bases remained unmatched.

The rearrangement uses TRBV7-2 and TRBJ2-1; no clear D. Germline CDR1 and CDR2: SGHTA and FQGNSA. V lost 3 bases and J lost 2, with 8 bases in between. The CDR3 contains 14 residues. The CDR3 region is CASSFRPTYNEQFF. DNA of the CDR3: TGTGCCAGCAGCTTCCGCCCTACCTACAATGAGCAGTTCTTC.

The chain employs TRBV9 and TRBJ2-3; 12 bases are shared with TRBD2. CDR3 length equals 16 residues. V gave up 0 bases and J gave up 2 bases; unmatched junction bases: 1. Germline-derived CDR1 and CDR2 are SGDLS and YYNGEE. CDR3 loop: CASSVGTSGATDTQYF. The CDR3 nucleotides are TGTGCCAGCAGCGTAGGGACTAGCGGGGCCACAGATACGCAGTATTTT. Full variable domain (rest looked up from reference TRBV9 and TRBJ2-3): DSGVTQTPKHLITATGQRVTLRCSPRSGDLSVYWYQQSLDQGLQFLIQYYNGEERAKGNILERFSAQQFPDLHSELNLSSLELGDSALYFCASSVGTSGATDTQYFGPGTRLTVL.

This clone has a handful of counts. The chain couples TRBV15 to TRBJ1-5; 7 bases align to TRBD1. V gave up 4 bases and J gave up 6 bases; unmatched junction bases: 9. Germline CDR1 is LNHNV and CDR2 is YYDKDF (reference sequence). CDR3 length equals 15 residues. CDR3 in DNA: TGTGCCACCAGCATAGGGCGGACAGGCGGTCAGCCCCAGCATTTT. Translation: CATSIGRTGGQPQHF.

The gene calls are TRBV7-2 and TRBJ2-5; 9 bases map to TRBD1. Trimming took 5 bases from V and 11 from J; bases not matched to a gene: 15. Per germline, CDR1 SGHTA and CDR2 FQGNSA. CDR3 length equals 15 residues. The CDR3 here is CASSDNRGQGGEQYF. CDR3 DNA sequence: TGTGCCAGCAGCGACAACAGGGGGCAGGGAGGTGAGCAGTACTTC.

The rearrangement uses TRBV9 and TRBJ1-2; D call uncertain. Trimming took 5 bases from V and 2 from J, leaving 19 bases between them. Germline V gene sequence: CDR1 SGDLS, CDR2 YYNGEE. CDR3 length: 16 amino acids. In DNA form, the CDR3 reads TGTGCCAGCAGTGCTGGGGAGGCATACTTCAACTATGGCTACACCTTC. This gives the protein CASSAGEAYFNYGYTF. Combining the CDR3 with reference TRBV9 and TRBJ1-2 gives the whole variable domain DSGVTQTPKHLITATGQRVTLRCSPRSGDLSVYWYQQSLDQGLQFLIQYYNGEERAKGNILERFSAQQFPDLHSELNLSSLELGDSALYFCASSAGEAYFNYGYTFGSGTRLTVV.